This T cell receptor beta chain was identified in a study of PD-1 blockade in classical Hodgkin lymphoma. By share of the sample, this clone is medium-sized (0.01 to 0.1%). The antigen is undetermined. Libraries were prepared by immunoSEQ multiplex PCR; TCRdb keeps only in-frame clonotypes and omits some of them. Here the sample spans under 80,000 clones, about two thirds being singletons. Germline CDR1 reads SGDLS; CDR2 reads YYNGEE. The CDR3 extends over 13 amino acids. The ends were cut back, 0 bases at V and 5 bases at J, with 9 bases in the middle. Overall study results and limits: Newly diagnosed patients and complete responders had comparable diversity at baseline. Before treatment, TCR diversity in newly diagnosed patients was reportedly lower than in healthy donors.

All patients experienced relapse after autologous stem cell transplantation, and brentuximab vedotin exposure was variable. The V and J genes are TRBV9 and TRBJ2-7; D assignment may be TRBD1 or TRBD2 (5 bases each). The clonotype was recovered from a human donor with classical Hodgkin lymphoma. The material sequenced was peripheral blood mononuclear cells (PBMCs), taken before the second cycle of nivolumab. The CDR3 here is CASSVATGHEQYF. The CDR3 DNA follows: TGTGCCAGCAGCGTAGCTACGGGACACGAGCAGTACTTC.